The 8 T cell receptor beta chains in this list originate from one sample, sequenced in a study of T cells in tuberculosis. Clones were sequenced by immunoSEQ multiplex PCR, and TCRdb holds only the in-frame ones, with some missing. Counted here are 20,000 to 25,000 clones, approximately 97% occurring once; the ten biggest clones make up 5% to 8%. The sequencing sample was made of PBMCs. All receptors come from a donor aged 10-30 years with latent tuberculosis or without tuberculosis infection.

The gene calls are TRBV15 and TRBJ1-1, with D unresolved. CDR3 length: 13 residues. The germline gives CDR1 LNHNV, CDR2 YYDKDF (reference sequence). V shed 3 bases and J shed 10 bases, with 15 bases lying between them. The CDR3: CATSSEGRQRAFF. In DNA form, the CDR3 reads TGTGCCACCAGCAGCGAAGGGAGGCAACGAGCTTTCTTT.

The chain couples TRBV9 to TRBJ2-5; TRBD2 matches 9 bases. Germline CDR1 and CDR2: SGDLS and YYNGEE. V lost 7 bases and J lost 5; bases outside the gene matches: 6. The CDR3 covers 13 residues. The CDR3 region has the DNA TGTGCCAGCGCTAGCGGGGATGGGGAGACCCAGTACTTC. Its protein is CASASGDGETQYF.

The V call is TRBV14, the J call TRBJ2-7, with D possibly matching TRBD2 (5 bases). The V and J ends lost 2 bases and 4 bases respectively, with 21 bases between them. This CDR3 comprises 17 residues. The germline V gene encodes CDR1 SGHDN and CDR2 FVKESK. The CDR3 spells CASSQSLDLTGNYEQYF. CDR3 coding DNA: TGTGCCAGCAGCCAAAGCCTGGACCTTACGGGAAATTACGAGCAGTACTTC.

The CDR3 DNA follows: TGTGCCAGCACCGGACACAGGACTAGCGGGGCATACGAGCAGTACTTC. This codes for CASTGHRTSGAYEQYF. The V gene is TRBV27, the J gene TRBJ2-7; 12 nucleotides match TRBD2. Looked up from germline, CDR1 is MNHEY and CDR2 is SMNVEV (reference sequence). With V trimmed by 7 bases and J by 4 bases, 11 bases remained unmatched. This CDR3 region has 16 residues.

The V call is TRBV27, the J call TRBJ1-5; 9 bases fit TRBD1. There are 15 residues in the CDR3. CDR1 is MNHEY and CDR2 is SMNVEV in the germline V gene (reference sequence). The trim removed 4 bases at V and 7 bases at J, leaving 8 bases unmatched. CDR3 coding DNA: TGTGCCAGCAGTTCGGGACAGGGATGGAGCCAGCCCCAGCATTTT. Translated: CASSSGQGWSQPQHF.

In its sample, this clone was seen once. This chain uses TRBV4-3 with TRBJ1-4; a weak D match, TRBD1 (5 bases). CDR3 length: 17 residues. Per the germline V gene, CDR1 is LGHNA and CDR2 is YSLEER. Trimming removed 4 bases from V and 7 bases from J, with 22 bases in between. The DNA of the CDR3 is TGCGCCAGCAGCCTTCTTCTCCAGGGACTTGCCGGTGAAAAACTGTTTTTT. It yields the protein CASSLLLQGLAGEKLFF.

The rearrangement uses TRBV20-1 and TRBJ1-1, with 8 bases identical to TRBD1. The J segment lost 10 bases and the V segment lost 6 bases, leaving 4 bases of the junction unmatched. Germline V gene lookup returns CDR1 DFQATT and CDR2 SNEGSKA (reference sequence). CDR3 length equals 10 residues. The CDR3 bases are TGCAGTGCCGGACAGGGAGTAGCTTTCTTT. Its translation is CSAGQGVAFF.

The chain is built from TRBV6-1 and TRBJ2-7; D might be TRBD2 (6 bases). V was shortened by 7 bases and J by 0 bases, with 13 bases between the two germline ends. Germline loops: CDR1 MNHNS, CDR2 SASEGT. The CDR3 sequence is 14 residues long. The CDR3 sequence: CASNKGGSSYEQYF. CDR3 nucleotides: TGTGCCAGCAACAAAGGAGGGAGCTCCTACGAGCAGTACTTC.